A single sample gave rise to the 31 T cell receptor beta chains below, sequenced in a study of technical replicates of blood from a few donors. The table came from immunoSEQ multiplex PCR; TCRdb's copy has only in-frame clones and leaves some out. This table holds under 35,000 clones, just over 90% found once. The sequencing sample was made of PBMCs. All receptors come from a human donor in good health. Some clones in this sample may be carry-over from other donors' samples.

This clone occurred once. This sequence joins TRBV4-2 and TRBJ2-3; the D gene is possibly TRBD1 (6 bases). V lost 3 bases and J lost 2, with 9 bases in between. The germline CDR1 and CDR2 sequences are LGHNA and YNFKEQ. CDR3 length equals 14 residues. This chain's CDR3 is CASSQDSPTDTQYF. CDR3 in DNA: TGTGCCAGCAGCCAGGACAGCCCCACAGATACGCAGTATTTT.

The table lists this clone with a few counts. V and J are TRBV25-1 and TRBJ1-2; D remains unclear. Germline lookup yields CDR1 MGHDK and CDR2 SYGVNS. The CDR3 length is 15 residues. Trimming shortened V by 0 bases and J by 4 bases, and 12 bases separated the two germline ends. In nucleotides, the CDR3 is TGTGCCAGCAGTGAATATCTTCCACAGCTCTATGGCTACACCTTC. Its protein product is CASSEYLPQLYGYTF.

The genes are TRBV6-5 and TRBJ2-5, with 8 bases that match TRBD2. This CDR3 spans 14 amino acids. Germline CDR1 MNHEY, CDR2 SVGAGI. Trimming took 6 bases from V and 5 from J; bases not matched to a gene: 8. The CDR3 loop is CASRVTGGAETQYF. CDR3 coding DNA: TGTGCCAGCAGGGTCACCGGGGGGGCGGAGACCCAGTACTTC.

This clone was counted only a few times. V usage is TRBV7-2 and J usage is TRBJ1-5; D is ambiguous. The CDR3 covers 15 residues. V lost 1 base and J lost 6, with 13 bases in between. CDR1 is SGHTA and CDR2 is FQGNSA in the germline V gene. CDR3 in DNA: TGTGCCAGCAGCTTAGGTCAGGCAGTTGGTCAGCCCCAGCATTTT. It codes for CASSLGQAVGQPQHF.

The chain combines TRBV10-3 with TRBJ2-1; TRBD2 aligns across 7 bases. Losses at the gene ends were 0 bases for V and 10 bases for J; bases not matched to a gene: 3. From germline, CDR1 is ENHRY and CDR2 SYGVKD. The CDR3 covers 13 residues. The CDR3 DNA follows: TGTGCCATCAGTGAGTCAGCGGGAAGGGAGCAGTTCTTC. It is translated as CAISESAGREQFF.

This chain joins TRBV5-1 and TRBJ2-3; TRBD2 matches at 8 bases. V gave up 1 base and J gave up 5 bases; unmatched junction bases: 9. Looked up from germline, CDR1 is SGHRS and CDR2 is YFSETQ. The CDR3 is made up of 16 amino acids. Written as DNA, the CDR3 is TGCGCCAGCAGCTTGAGTGATAGCGGGACCCGAGATACGCAGTATTTT. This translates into CASSLSDSGTRDTQYF.

The CDR3 loop reads CASSLRGETQYF. The CDR3, as DNA: TGTGCCAGCAGCCTTAGAGGAGAGACCCAGTACTTC. V and J are TRBV9 and TRBJ2-5; no clear D. The germline V and J ends were trimmed by 4 bases and 4 bases, with 8 bases remaining between them. The CDR3 spans 12 residues. Germline CDR1 reads SGDLS; CDR2 reads YYNGEE.

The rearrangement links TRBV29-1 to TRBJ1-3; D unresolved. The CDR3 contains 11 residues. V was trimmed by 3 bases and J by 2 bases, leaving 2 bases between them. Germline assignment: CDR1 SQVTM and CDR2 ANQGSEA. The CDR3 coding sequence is TGCAGCGTTGACACTGGAAACACCATATATTTT. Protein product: CSVDTGNTIYF.

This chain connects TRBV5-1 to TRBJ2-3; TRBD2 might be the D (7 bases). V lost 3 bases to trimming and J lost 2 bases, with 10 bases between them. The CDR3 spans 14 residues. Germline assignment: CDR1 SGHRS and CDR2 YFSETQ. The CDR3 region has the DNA TGCGCCAGCAGCTCGGGGGGCTACACAGATACGCAGTATTTT. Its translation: CASSSGGYTDTQYF.

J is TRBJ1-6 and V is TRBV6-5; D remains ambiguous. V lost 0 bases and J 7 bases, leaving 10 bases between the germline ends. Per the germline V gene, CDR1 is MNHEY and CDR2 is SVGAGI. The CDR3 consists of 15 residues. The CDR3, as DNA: TGTGCCAGCAGTTACTCCCGGCGGGGAAATTCACCCCTCCACTTT. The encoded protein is CASSYSRRGNSPLHF.

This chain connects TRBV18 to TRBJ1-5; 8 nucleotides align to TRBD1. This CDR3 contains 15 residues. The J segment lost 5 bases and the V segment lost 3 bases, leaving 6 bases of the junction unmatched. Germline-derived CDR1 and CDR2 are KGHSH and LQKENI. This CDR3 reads CASSPDRGDHQPQHF. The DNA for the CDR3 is TGTGCCAGCTCACCCGACAGGGGCGATCATCAGCCCCAGCATTTT.

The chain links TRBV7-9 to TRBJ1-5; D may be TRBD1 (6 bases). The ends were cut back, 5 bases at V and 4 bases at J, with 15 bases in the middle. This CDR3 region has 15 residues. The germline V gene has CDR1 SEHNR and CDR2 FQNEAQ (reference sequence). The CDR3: CASSPTDSLNQPQHF. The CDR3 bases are TGTGCCAGCAGCCCCACGGACAGTTTAAATCAGCCCCAGCATTTT.

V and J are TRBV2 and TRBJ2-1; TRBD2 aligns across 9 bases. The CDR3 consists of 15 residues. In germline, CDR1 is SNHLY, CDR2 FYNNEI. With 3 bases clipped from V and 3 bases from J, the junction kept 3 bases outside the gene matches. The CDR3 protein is CASSEVAGDYNEQFF. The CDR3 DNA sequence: TGTGCCAGCAGTGAGGTAGCGGGGGACTACAATGAGCAGTTCTTC.

DNA of the CDR3: TGTGCCAGCACCTTCGGGACAGTAATGAACACTGAAGCTTTCTTT. Translation: CASTFGTVMNTEAFF. The chain is built from TRBV27 and TRBJ1-1, with TRBD1 identical over 7 bases. Germline values: CDR1 MNHEY, CDR2 SMNVEV (reference sequence). Trimming at V came to 7 bases and at J to 0 bases, leaving 8 bases not matched to a gene. CDR3 size: 15 residues.

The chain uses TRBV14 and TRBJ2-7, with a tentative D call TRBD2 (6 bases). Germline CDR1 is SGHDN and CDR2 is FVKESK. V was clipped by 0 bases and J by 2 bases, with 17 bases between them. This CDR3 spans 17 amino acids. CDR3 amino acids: CASSQEAGTGGTYEQYF. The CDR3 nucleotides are TGTGCCAGCAGCCAAGAAGCCGGGACTGGGGGTACCTACGAGCAGTACTTC.

CDR3 loop: CASSEGSSYNSPLHF. The CDR3, as DNA: TGTGCCAGCAGTGAAGGGAGCTCCTATAATTCACCCCTCCACTTT. The chain links TRBV6-1 to TRBJ1-6, with D hard to call. The CDR3 extends over 15 amino acids. Trimming pared 1 base from V and 0 bases from J, leaving 4 bases between. Per the germline V gene, CDR1 is MNHNS and CDR2 is SASEGT.

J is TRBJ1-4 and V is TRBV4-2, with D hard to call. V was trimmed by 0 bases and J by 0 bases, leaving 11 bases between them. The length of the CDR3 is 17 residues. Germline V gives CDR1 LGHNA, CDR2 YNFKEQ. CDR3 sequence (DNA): TGTGCCAGCAGCCAAGATGGGCCTTCTACAACTAATGAAAAACTGTTTTTT. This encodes CASSQDGPSTTNEKLFF.

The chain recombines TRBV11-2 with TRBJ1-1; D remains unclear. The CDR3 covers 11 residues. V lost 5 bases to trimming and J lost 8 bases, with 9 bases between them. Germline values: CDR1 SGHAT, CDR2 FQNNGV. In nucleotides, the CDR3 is TGTGCCAGCAGCCTGGACTTGGAAGCTTTCTTT. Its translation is CASSLDLEAFF.

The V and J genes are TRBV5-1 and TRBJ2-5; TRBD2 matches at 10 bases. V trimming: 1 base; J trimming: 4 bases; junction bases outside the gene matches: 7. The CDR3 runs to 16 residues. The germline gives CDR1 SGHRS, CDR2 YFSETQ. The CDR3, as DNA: TGCGCCAGCAGCTTGAATCCAGCGGGGGGGCTAGAGACCCAGTACTTC. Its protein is CASSLNPAGGLETQYF. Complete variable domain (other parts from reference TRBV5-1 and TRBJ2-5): KAGVTQTPRYLIKTRGQQVTLSCSPISGHRSVSWYQQTPGQGLQFLFEYFSETQRNKGNFPGRFSGRQFSNSRSEMNVSTLELGDSALYLCASSLNPAGGLETQYFGPGTRLLVL.

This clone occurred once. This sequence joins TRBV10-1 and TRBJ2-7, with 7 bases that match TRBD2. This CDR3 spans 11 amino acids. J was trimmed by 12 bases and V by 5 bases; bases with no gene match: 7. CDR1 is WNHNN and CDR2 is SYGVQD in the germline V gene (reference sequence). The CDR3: CASSSSGLRYF. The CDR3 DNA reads TGCGCCAGCAGTTCTAGCGGCTTGCGGTACTTC.

CDR3 in amino acids: CASSIGSAYEQYF. CDR3 in DNA: TGTGCCAGTAGTATAGGCAGCGCCTACGAGCAGTACTTC. J is TRBJ2-7 and V is TRBV19; D not certain. The germline V gene encodes CDR1 LNHDA and CDR2 SQIVND (reference sequence). The CDR3 has 13 residues. V lost 1 base to trimming and J lost 2 bases, with 6 bases between them.

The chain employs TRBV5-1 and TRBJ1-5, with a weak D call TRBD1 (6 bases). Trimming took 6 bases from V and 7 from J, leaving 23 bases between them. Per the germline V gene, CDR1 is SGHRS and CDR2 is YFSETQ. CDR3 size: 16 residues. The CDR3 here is CASTKTGFPKGQPQHF. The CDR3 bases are TGCGCCAGCACCAAAACAGGGTTCCCGAAGGGACAGCCCCAGCATTTT.

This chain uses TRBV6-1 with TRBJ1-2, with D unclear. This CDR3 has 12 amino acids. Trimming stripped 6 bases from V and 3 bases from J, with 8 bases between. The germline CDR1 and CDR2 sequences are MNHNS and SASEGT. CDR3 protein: CASSSVYYGYTF. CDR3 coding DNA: TGTGCCAGCAGCAGTGTTTACTATGGCTACACCTTC.

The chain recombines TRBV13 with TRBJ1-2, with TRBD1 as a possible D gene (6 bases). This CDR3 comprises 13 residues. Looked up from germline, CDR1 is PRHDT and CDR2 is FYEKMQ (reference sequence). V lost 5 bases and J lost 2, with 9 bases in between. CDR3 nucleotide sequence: TGTGCCAGCAGCCGACAGGAGAACTATGGCTACACCTTC. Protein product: CASSRQENYGYTF.

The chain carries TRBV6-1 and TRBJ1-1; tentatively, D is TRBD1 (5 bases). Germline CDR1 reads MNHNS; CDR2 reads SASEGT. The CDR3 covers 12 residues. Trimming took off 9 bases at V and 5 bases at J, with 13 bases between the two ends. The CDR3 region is CASTTHRTEAFF. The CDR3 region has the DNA TGTGCCAGTACTACACACAGGACTGAAGCTTTCTTT.

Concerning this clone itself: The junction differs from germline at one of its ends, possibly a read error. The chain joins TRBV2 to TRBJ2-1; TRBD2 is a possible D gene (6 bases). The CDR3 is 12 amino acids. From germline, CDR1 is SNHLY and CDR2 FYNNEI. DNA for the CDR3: TGTGCCAGCAGGGAGATAGCAGGGCGCGGGGTCTTC. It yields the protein CASREIAGRGVF.

This CDR3 reads CASSLGTSGGSYNEQFF. Written as DNA, the CDR3 is TGTGCCAGCAGCTTAGGGACTAGCGGGGGGTCCTACAATGAGCAGTTCTTC. The J gene is TRBJ2-1, the V gene TRBV7-2, with TRBD2 matching 14 bases. Germline CDR1 SGHTA, CDR2 FQGNSA. CDR3 length equals 17 residues. The J segment lost 1 base and the V segment lost 1 base, leaving 0 bases of the junction unmatched.

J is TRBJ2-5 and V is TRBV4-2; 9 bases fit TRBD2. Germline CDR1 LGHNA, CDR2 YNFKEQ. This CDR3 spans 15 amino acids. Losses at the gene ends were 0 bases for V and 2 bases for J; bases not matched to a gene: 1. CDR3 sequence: CASSQETSGQETQYF. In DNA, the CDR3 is TGTGCCAGCAGCCAAGAGACTAGCGGTCAAGAGACCCAGTACTTC.

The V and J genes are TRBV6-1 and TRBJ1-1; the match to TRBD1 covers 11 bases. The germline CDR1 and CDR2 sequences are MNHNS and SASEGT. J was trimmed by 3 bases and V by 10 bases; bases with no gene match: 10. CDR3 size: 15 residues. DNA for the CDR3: TGTGCCACCAACCCGGGACAGGGGGGGCACACTGAAGCTTTCTTT. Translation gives CATNPGQGGHTEAFF.

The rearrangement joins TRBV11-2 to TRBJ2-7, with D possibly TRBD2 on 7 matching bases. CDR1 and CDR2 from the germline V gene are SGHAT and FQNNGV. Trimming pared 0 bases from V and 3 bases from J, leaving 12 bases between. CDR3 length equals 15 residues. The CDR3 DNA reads TGTGCCAGCAGCTTAGAGGGGGGGCAAAACTACGAGCAGTACTTC. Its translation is CASSLEGGQNYEQYF. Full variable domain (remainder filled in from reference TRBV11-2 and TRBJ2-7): EAGVAQSPRYKIIEKRQSVAFWCNPISGHATLYWYQQILGQGPKLLIQFQNNGVVDDSQLPKDRFSAERLKGVDSTLKIQPAKLEDSAVYLCASSLEGGQNYEQYFGPGTRLTVT.

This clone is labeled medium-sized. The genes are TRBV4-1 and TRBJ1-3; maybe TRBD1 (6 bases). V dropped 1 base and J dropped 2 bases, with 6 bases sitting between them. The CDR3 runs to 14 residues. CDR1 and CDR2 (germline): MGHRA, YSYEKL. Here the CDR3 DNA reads TGCGCCAGCAGCCAAGGGACAGCTGGAAACACCATATATTTT. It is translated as CASSQGTAGNTIYF.